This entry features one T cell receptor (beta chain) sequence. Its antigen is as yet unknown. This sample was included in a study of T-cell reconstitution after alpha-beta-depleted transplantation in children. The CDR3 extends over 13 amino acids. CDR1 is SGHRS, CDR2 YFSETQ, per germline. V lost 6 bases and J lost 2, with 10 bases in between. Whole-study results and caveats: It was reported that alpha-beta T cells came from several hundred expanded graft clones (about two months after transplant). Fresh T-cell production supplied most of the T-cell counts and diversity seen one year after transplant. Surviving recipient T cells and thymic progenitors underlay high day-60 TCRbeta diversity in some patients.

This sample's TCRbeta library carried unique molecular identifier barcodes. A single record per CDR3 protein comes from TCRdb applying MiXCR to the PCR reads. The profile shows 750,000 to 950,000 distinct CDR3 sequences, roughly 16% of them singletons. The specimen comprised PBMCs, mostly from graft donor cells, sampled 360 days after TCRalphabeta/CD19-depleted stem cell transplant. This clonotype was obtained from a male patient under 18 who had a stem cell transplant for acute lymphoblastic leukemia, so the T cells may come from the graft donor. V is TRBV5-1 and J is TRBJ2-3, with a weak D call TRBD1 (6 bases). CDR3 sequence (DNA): TGCGCCAGCACTTGGGACAACACAGATACGCAGTATTTT. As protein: CASTWDNTDTQYF.